This TCR beta chain was captured in a study of CD8 T cells in ankylosing spondylitis (dated by TCRdb to the late 2010s). The study in broad terms: The study set out to find disease-linked TCR variants by profiling T cell receptor beta repertoires in ankylosing spondylitis patients and healthy donors. In total, the full study cohort was made up of 100 to 140 healthy donors and 25 to 30 ankylosing spondylitis patients. Samples of peripheral blood were taken, and for ankylosing spondylitis patients, synovial fluid was collected as well. Points the paper makes about the study in general: The disease-linked clones had a CD8+ phenotype and were found at relatively low frequencies in peripheral blood. The disease-linked clones were reported to be significantly enriched in matched synovial fluid samples from ankylosing spondylitis patients. Blood from ankylosing spondylitis patients appeared to be characterized by a TCR beta motif composed of several highly homologous amino acid variants. Some motif variants were previously reported in synovial fluid and blood of reactive arthritis patients, suggesting common disease-initiation mechanisms.

The CDR1 and CDR2 encoded by the germline V gene are MNHEY and SVGEGT. V is pared back by 2 bases and J by 6 bases, with 14 bases lying between the germline termini. Counted from cysteine to phenylalanine, this CDR3 has 15 amino acids. Left in the record is the CDR3 DNA by itself, 45 bases read in frame from the first base. The sample was run on an Illumina HiSeq 2500. TCR beta libraries were prepared by quantitative 5'-RACE with molecular barcodes. Regarding the original processing steps: Disease-linked TCR variants were identified with a new computational method built on a probabilistic model of VDJ rearrangement. TCRdb itself trimmed the public reads at Q25 with fastp, ran MiXCR and retained productive beta chains. Each CDR3 protein gets just one entry, which takes the most common genes and DNA from the rows behind it. TCRdb, not the authors, supplied the V and J calls. This sample lists around 130,000 distinct CDR3 sequences; 7% to 10% were detected once. The ten largest clones take up 3.3% of the sample.

This clonotype was seen at least ten times. This clone's antigen is unknown. Per-base qualities were not stored, and no clone one base away is much larger. The receptor chain draws on TRBV6-2 or TRBV6-3 and TRBJ2-1; the D gene could be TRBD1 or TRBD2, each one agreeing over 5 bases. Sequencing used blood, either unsorted or a sorted T cell fraction (not recorded which). This TCR was recovered from a male donor with ankylosing spondylitis or in good health (not recorded which). At the DNA level, the sequence is TGTGCCAGCAGTTACGGGGCTAGCCCCGGCAATGAGCAGTTCTTC. This translates into CASSYGASPGNEQFF.